This entry lists 23 T cell receptor beta chains sequenced from one sample in a study of T cells expressing NK-cell markers. Using the 5' RACE reads, TCRdb records one entry per CDR3 protein without DNA. The data show 550,000 to 600,000 distinct CDR3 sequences, and the top ten clones hold less than 4.5%. The sample was blood T cells: a sorted CD56 or NKG2C T cell subset, CD4+ or CD8+ T cells, or bulk PBMC T cells (not recorded which). The receptors derive from a man younger than 30 in good health.

This rearrangement joins TRBV4-1 to TRBJ1-4; TCRdb indicates TRBD1, and absent DNA this call remains unverified. The CDR3 is 13 residues long. Germline V CDR1 and CDR2: MGHRA, YSYEKL. The CDR3 loop is CASSQVVGEGLFF.

The chain uses TRBV15 and TRBJ2-5. CDR1 is LNHNV, CDR2 YYDKDF, per germline (reference sequence). The CDR3 contains 14 residues. The chain's CDR3 is CATTDDIYKETQYF.

The V call is TRBV7-2, the J call TRBJ1-2. Germline CDR1 and CDR2: SGHTA and FQGNSA. The CDR3 consists of 14 residues. This chain's CDR3 is CASSSAHSNYGYTF.

This chain connects TRBV5-1 to TRBJ1-1; TCRdb lists TRBD1, though no DNA is available to test this call. The CDR3 runs to 13 residues. Per germline, CDR1 SGHRS and CDR2 YFSETQ. CDR3 residues: CASSSSQVEGAFF.

V is TRBV12-3 or TRBV12-4 and J is TRBJ2-5; as DNA is missing, the TRBD1 call by TCRdb cannot be tested. The CDR3 consists of 13 residues. This CDR3 reads CASSLGQGLTQYF.

J is TRBJ2-1 and V is TRBV28; the TCRdb D gene call, TRBD1, has no DNA to confirm it. The CDR3 extends over 11 amino acids. From germline, CDR1 is MDHEN and CDR2 SYDVKM. The CDR3 is CASEGDNEQFF.

The chain uses TRBV7-8 and TRBJ2-5; TCRdb reports TRBD1, a call that lacks DNA to check it against. This CDR3 contains 14 residues. Germline lookup yields CDR1 SGHVS and CDR2 FQNEAQ. CDR3 loop: CASSLVRGTETQYF.

The V call is TRBV24-1, the J call TRBJ2-3; the TRBD2 assignment by TCRdb is unverifiable without DNA. The germline V gene encodes CDR1 KGHDR and CDR2 SFDVKD. The CDR3 is 15 amino acids. This CDR3 is CATSDPGLETDTQYF.

The rearrangement links TRBV7-9 to TRBJ2-4; the D call of TRBD2 rests on TCRdb alone, since no DNA is present to check it. This CDR3 comprises 16 residues. The germline gives CDR1 SEHNR, CDR2 FQNEAQ (reference sequence). The CDR3 protein is CASSFPTSGSENIQYF.

The V call is TRBV20-1, the J call TRBJ2-1; there is no DNA to check the TCRdb D call of TRBD2. Germline values: CDR1 DFQATT, CDR2 SNEGSKA (reference sequence). CDR3 length: 13 residues. The CDR3 here is CSASWRGNNEQFF.

This chain uses TRBV3-1 with TRBJ2-3; there is no DNA to check the TCRdb D call of TRBD1. Germline assignment: CDR1 LGHDT and CDR2 YNNKEL (reference sequence). The CDR3 totals 12 residues. The CDR3: CASSRGPDTQYF.

This chain joins TRBV7-9 and TRBJ2-2; lacking DNA, the TRBD1 call made by TCRdb goes unchecked. The CDR3 loop spans 15 amino acids. Germline-derived CDR1 and CDR2 are SEHNR and FQNEAQ (reference sequence). The CDR3 reads CASSARQGFPGELFF. Full variable domain (missing parts from reference TRBV7-9 and TRBJ2-2): DTGVSQNPRHKITKRGQNVTFRCDPISEHNRLYWYRQTLGQGPEFLTYFQNEAQLEKSRLLSDRFSAERPKGSFSTLEIQRTEQGDSAMYLCASSARQGFPGELFFGEGSRLTVL.

V and J are TRBV20-1 and TRBJ2-7. Per germline, CDR1 DFQATT and CDR2 SNEGSKA (reference sequence). The CDR3 totals 14 residues. This chain's CDR3 is CSAGSKQGSYEQYF.

The rearrangement links TRBV21-1 to TRBJ2-2; TCRdb gives TRBD1 as the D gene, but with no DNA this cannot be confirmed. TRBV21-1 is deemed a pseudogene. There are 17 residues in the CDR3. The CDR3 reads CASSRFQGQRLTGELFF.

V and J are TRBV10-3 and TRBJ2-5; as DNA is missing, the TRBD1 call by TCRdb cannot be tested. This CDR3 has 14 residues. Germline V gene lookup returns CDR1 ENHRY and CDR2 SYGVKD. The CDR3 sequence is CAISVRGASETQYF.

The chain carries TRBV6-1 and TRBJ2-2; TCRdb names TRBD2, which stays unverified in the absence of DNA. Germline values: CDR1 MNHNS, CDR2 SASEGT. This CDR3 has 17 amino acids. CDR3 in amino acids: CASRGLAGGKDTGELFF.

This chain uses TRBV12-3 or TRBV12-4 with TRBJ1-4. The CDR3 is 15 amino acids. The CDR3 spells CASSRASIISEKLFF.

This chain connects TRBV12-3 or TRBV12-4 to TRBJ1-1; the TRBD1 assignment by TCRdb is unverifiable without DNA. The CDR3 contains 16 residues. This chain's CDR3 is CASSSRTGYMNTEAFF.

V is TRBV15 and J is TRBJ2-1; the D call from TCRdb, TRBD2, cannot be confirmed without DNA. The length of the CDR3 is 16 residues. CDR1 LNHNV and CDR2 YYDKDF come from the germline V gene (reference sequence). The CDR3 protein is CATSRPTSGTYNEQFF. Variable domain in full (rest from reference TRBV15 and TRBJ2-1): DAMVIQNPRYQVTQFGKPVTLSCSQTLNHNVMYWYQQKSSQAPKLLFHYYDKDFNNEADTPDNFQSRRPNTSFCFLDIRSPGLGDTAMYLCATSRPTSGTYNEQFFGPGTRLTVL.

V and J are TRBV5-1 and TRBJ2-7; the D call of TRBD2 rests on TCRdb alone, since no DNA is present to check it. The CDR3 spans 15 residues. CDR1 and CDR2 from the germline V gene are SGHRS and YFSETQ. CDR3 loop: CASSFRQGPFYEQYF.

The genes are TRBV25-1 and TRBJ2-6; with no DNA, the TCRdb D assignment of TRBD1 cannot be verified. There are 14 residues in the CDR3. The germline V gene has CDR1 MGHDK and CDR2 SYGVNS. CDR3 amino acids: CASTTGAGANVLTF.

The rearrangement joins TRBV5-1 to TRBJ1-2; the TCRdb D gene call, TRBD1, has no DNA to confirm it. Germline V gives CDR1 SGHRS, CDR2 YFSETQ. The CDR3 sequence is 16 residues long. The CDR3 reads CASSVDGGPFNYGYTF.

The CDR3 here is CASYSIIPLRRMNTEAFF. The V and J genes are TRBV10-2 and TRBJ1-1; TCRdb names TRBD1, which stays unverified in the absence of DNA. The CDR3 is made up of 18 amino acids. Germline CDR1 reads WSHSY; CDR2 reads SAAADI.